These 7 T cell receptor beta chains originate from one sample sequenced in a study of cytomegalovirus exposure and HLA in healthy donors. The primer mix had 60 Vbeta and 13 Jbeta primers. Sequenced by immunoSEQ multiplex PCR; TCRdb stores in-frame clones only, minus some. The repertoire includes 150,000 to 200,000 clones, just over 70% of them detected once, and 4.5% to 5% sits in the top ten. Sequencing was carried out using PBMCs. These receptor sequences come from a man aged 18 to 35 in good health and CMV-seropositive.

This clone turned up a few times. This rearrangement joins TRBV10-2 to TRBJ2-1; D is uncertain. Looked up from germline, CDR1 is WSHSY and CDR2 is SAAADI. CDR3 length: 13 amino acids. V was shortened by 7 bases and J by 5 bases, with 12 bases between the two germline ends. CDR3 sequence (DNA): TGCGCCAGCAATGAAATGTACAACAATGAGCAGTTCTTC. As protein: CASNEMYNNEQFF.

This clone was detected once. The chain's CDR3 is CASSFTQGYGYTF. The DNA for the CDR3 is TGTGCCAGCAGCTTTACCCAGGGATATGGCTACACCTTC. J is TRBJ1-2 and V is TRBV5-8, with D perhaps TRBD1 (5 bases). In germline, CDR1 is SGHTS, CDR2 YDEGEE. This CDR3 is built from 13 residues. V dropped 2 bases and J dropped 5 bases, with 10 bases sitting between them.

This clone was seen a few times. This sequence joins TRBV23-1 and TRBJ2-5; a possible D gene is TRBD2 (5 bases). TRBV23-1 is reported as an ORF; its role is uncertain. Trimming cost V 10 bases and J 5 bases, with 26 bases left between them. The length of the CDR3 is 16 residues. The CDR3 here is CATLNHAGFLAETQYF. For the CDR3, the DNA is TGCGCCACCTTAAACCACGCGGGTTTTTTGGCGGAGACCCAGTACTTC.

In nucleotides, the CDR3 is TGTGCCAGCAGCCCTCCGGCAGGGGGAACCGGGGAGCTGTTTTTT. It yields the protein CASSPPAGGTGELFF. This sequence joins TRBV6-6 and TRBJ2-2; 7 bases line up with TRBD1. Germline V gene sequence: CDR1 MNHNY, CDR2 SVGAGI (reference sequence). The J segment lost 5 bases and the V segment lost 6 bases, leaving 9 bases of the junction unmatched. The CDR3 covers 15 residues.

This rearrangement joins TRBV19 to TRBJ2-1; 10 bases agree with TRBD2. The CDR3 runs 14 residues. Unmatched junction bases numbered 4, after V lost 7 bases and J lost 4 bases. From germline, CDR1 is LNHDA and CDR2 SQIVND (reference sequence). The CDR3 sequence: CASKLAGVYNEQFF. The CDR3 DNA reads TGTGCCAGTAAGCTAGCGGGGGTATACAATGAGCAGTTCTTC. The full variable domain, with the rest looked up from reference TRBV19 and TRBJ2-1, is DGGITQSPKYLFRKEGQNVTLSCEQNLNHDAMYWYRQDPGQGLRLIYYSQIVNDFQKGDIAEGYSVSREKKESFPLTVTSAQKNPTAFYLCASKLAGVYNEQFFGPGTRLTVL.

The V and J genes are TRBV5-1 and TRBJ1-4; D unresolved. Trimming removed 4 bases at V and 5 bases at J, with 15 bases between. CDR3 size: 15 residues. Germline V lookup: CDR1 SGHRS, CDR2 YFSETQ. CDR3 amino acids: CASSAGLGGNEKLFF. CDR3 nucleotide sequence: TGCGCCAGCAGCGCCGGACTTGGCGGCAATGAAAAACTGTTTTTT.

The chain uses TRBV5-8 and TRBJ1-2; tentatively, D is TRBD1 (5 bases). The CDR3 sequence is 15 residues long. Germline CDR1 reads SGHTS; CDR2 reads YDEGEE. V dropped 3 bases and J dropped 4 bases, with 16 bases sitting between them. CDR3 sequence reads: CASSSYSGIGYGYTF. The CDR3 coding sequence is TGTGCCAGCAGCTCCTACTCAGGGATAGGCTATGGCTACACCTTC. The whole variable domain, filled in from reference TRBV5-8 and TRBJ1-2, reads EAGVTQSPTHLIKTRGQQATLRCSPISGHTSVYWYQQALGLGLQFLLWYDEGEERNRGNFPPRFSGRQFPNYSSELNVNALELEDSALYLCASSSYSGIGYGYTFGSGTRLTVV.